In this sample, the clone carrying this TCR beta chain turned up once. This CDR3 is built from 14 residues. Germline V gives CDR1 SGHRS, CDR2 YFSETQ. Trimming stripped 0 bases from V and 3 bases from J, with 10 bases between. The data were obtained in a study of CD8 T cells in Susac syndrome. Random hexamers served to reverse transcribe roughly 0.5 to 1 ug RNA. Amplification of the TCR beta CDR3 was carried out by immunoSEQ multiplex PCR, which spanned a total of 54 Vbeta and 13 Jbeta segments. TCRdb reprocessed the immunoSEQ multiplex PCR reads with MiXCR, giving one entry per CDR3 protein. The sample carries some 260,000 distinct CDR3 sequences, about 85% recorded once. Both CD4+ and CD8+ T cells were negatively isolated, and TEMRA cells underwent FACS enrichment.

The chain is built from TRBV5-1 and TRBJ2-7; D gene ambiguous. The sequenced sample consisted of CD8+ T cells from PBMCs. This TCR was recovered from a human donor with multiple sclerosis. CDR3 amino acids: CASSLVTTYYEQYF. CDR3 DNA: TGCGCCAGCAGCTTGGTCACCACCTACTACGAGCAGTACTTC.